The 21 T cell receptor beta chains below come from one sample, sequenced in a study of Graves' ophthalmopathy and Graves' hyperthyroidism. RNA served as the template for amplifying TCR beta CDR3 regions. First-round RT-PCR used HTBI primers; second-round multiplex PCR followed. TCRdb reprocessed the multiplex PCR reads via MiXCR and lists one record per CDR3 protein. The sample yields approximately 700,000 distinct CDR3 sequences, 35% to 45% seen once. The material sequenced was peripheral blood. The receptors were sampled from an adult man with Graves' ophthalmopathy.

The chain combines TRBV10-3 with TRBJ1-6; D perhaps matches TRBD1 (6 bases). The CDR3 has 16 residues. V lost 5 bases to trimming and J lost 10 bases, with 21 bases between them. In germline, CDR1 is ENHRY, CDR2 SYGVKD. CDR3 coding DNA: TGTGCCATCAGTTACGCTTTACAGGGTGTAGGGTCACCCCTCCACTTT. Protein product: CAISYALQGVGSPLHF.

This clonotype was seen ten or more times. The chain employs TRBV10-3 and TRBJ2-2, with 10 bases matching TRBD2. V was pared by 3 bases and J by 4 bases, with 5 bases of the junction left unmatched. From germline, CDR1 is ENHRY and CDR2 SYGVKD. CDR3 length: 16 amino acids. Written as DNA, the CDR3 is TGTGCCATCAGTGACTCTAGCGGGAGTGGCACCGGGGAGCTGTTTTTT. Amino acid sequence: CAISDSSGSGTGELFF.

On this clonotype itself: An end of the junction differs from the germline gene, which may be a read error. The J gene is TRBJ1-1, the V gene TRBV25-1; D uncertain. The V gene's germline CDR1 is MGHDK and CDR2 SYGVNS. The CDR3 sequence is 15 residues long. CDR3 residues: CASSQEAGMNTEAFF. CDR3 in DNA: TGCGCCAGCAGCCAAGAGGCCGGAATGAACACTGAAGCTTTCTTT.

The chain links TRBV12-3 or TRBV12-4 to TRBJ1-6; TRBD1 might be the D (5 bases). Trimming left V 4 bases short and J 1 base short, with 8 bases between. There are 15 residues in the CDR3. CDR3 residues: CASSYGGSYNSPLHF. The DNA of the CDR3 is TGTGCCAGCAGTTACGGGGGATCCTATAATTCACCCCTCCACTTT.

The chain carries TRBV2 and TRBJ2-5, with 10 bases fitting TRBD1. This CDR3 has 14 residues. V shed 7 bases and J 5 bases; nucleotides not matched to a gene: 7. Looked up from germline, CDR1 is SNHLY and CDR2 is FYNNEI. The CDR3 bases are TGTGCCAGCATGGCCGGGACAGGGGAGGAGACCCAGTACTTC. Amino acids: CASMAGTGEETQYF.

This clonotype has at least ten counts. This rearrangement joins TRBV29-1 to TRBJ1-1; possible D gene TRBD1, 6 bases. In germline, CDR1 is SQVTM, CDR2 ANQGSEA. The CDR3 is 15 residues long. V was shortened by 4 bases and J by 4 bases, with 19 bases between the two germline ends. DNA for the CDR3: TGCAGCGTTGGAGGGACACTTTCTGGGAGCACTGAAGCTTTCTTT. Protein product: CSVGGTLSGSTEAFF.

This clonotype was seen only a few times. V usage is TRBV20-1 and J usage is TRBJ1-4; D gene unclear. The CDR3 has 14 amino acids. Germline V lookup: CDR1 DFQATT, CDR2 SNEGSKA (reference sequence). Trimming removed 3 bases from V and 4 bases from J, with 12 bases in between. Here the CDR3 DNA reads TGCAGTGCTAGCTTAGCGGGGAATAATGAAAAACTGTTTTTT. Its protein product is CSASLAGNNEKLFF.

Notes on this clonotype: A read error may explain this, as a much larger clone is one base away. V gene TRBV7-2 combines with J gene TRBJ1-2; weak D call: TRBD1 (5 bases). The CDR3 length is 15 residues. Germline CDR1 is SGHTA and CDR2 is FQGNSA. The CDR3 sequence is CASSIAGEGLEGYTF. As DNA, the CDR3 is TGTGCCAGCAGCATAGCCGGAGAGGGGTTAGAGGGCTACACCTTC.

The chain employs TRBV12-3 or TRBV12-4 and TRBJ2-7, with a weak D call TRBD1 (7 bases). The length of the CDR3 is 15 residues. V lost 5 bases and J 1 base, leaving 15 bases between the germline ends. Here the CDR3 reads CASSERRGRSYEQYF. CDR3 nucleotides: TGTGCCAGCAGTGAACGGAGGGGGCGTTCCTACGAGCAGTACTTC.

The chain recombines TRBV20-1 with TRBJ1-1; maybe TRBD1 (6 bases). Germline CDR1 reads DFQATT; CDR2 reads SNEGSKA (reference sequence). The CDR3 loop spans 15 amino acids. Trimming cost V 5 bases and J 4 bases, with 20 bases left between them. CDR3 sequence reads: CSARGLAGGGTEAFF. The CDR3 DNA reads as TGCAGTGCTCGTGGACTAGCGGGAGGGGGCACTGAAGCTTTCTTT.

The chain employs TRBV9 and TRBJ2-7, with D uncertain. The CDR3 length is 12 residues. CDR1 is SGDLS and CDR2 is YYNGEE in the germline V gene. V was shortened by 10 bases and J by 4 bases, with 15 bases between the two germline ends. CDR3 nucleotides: TGTGCCTGGAGTTACACAGAGTACGAGCAGTACTTC. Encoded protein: CAWSYTEYEQYF.

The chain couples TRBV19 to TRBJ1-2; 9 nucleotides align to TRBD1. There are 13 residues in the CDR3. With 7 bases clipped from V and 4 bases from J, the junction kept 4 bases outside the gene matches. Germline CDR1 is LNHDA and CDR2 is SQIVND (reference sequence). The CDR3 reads CASTTGGAYGYTF. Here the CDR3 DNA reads TGTGCCAGTACTACAGGGGGCGCCTATGGCTACACCTTC. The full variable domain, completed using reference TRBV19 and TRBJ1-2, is DGGITQSPKYLFRKEGQNVTLSCEQNLNHDAMYWYRQDPGQGLRLIYYSQIVNDFQKGDIAEGYSVSREKKESFPLTVTSAQKNPTAFYLCASTTGGAYGYTFGSGTRLTVV.

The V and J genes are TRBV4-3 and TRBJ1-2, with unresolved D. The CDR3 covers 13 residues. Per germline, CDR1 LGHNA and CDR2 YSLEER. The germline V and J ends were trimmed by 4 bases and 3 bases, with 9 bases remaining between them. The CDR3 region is CASSPSPDYGYTF. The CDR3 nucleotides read TGCGCCAGCAGCCCCTCCCCTGACTATGGCTACACCTTC.

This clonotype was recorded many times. In DNA, the CDR3 is TGTGCCATCAGTGAGTCTACAGGGGGGCGGCCCCAGCATTTT. Translated: CAISESTGGRPQHF. The rearrangement links TRBV10-3 to TRBJ1-5, with 8 positions matching TRBD1. This CDR3 is 14 amino acids long. Germline CDR1 ENHRY, CDR2 SYGVKD. V trimming: 0 bases; J trimming: 9 bases; junction bases outside the gene matches: 4.

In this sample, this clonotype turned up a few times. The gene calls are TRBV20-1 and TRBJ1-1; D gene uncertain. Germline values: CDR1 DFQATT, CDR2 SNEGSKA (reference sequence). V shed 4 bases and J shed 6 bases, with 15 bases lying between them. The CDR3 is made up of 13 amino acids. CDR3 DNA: TGCAGTGCTACAGCGCTACGAGCCGCTGAAGCTTTCTTT. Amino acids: CSATALRAAEAFF.

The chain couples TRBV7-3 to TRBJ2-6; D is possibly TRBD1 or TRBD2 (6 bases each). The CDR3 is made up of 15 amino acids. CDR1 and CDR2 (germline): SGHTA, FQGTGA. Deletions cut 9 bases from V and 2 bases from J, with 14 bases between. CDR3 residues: CASGKEGAGANVLTF. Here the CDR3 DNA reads TGTGCCAGTGGTAAGGAGGGGGCTGGGGCCAACGTCCTGACTTTC.

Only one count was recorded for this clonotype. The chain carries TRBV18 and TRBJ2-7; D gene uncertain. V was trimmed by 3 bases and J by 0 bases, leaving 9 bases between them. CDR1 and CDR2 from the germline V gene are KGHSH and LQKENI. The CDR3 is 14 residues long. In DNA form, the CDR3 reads TGTGCCAGCTCACCTCCGGAAAACTCCTACGAGCAGTACTTC. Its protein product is CASSPPENSYEQYF.

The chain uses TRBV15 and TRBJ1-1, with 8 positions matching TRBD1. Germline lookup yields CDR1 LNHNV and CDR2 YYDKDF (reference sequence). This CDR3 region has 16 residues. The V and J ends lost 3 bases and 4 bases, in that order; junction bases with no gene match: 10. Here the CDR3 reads CATSSSRTGPSTEAFF. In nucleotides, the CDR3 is TGTGCCACCAGCAGTTCCCGGACAGGGCCGAGCACTGAAGCTTTCTTT.

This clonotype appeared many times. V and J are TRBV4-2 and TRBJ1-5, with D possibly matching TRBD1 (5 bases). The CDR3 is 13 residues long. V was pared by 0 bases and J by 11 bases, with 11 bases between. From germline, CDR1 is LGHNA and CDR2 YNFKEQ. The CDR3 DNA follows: TGTGCCAGCAGCCAAGATGGGGGAACAGCCCAGCATTTT. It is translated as CASSQDGGTAQHF.

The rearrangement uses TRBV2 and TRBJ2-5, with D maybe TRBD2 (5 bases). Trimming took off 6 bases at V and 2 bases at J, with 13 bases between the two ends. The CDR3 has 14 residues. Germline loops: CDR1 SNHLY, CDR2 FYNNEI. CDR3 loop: CASSGEREQETQYF. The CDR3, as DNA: TGTGCCAGCAGCGGGGAGAGGGAACAAGAGACCCAGTACTTC.

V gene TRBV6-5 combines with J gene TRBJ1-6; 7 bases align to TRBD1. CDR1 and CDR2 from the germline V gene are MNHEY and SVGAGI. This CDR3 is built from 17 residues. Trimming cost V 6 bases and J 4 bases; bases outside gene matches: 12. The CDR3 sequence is CASSRTGVLGYNSPLHF. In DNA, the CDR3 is TGTGCCAGCAGCCGTACAGGGGTGCTTGGGTATAATTCACCCCTCCACTTT.